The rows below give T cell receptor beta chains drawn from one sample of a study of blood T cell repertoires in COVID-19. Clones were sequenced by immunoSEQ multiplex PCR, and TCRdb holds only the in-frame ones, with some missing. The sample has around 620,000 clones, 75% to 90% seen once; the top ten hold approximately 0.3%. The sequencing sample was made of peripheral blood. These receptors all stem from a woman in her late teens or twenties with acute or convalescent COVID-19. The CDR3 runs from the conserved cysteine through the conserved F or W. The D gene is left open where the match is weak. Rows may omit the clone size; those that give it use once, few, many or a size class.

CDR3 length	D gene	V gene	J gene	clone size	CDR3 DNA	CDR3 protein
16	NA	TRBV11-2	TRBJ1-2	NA	TGTGCCAGCAGCTTAGATGTTGAGGACAGCCTCTATGGCTACACCTTC	CASSLDVEDSLYGYTF
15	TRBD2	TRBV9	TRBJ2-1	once	TGTGCCAGCAGCGTAAATAGCGGGGGGGCCAGTGAGCAGTTCTTC	CASSVNSGGASEQFF
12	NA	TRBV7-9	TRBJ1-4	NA	TGTGCCACCCGTCCGATAGAGGAAAAACTGTTTTTT	CATRPIEEKLFF
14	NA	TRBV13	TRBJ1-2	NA	TGTGCCAGCCAGACGCGGGCGGCTAACTATGGCTACACCTTC	CASQTRAANYGYTF
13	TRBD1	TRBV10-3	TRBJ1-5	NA	TGTGCCATCAGTAGACAGGGGGATCAGCCCCAGCATTTT	CAISRQGDQPQHF
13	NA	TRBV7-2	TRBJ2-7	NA	TGTGCCAGCACGTACCGGGTTAAATACGAGCAGTACTTC	CASTYRVKYEQYF
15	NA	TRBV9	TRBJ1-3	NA	TGTGCCAGCAGCGTAGACAGGGTCGGTGGAAACACCATATATTTT	CASSVDRVGGNTIYF
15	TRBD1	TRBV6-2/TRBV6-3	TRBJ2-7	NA	TGTGCCAGCAGTTACGGAGGGACAGGGGTGGACGAGCAGTACTTC	CASSYGGTGVDEQYF
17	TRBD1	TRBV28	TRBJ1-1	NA	TGTGCCAGCAGCAGCTTAGACCTAGGGGGCATGAACACTGAAGCTTTCTTT	CASSSLDLGGMNTEAFF
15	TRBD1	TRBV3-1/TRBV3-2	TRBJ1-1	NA	TGTGCCAGCAGCCAGTTCAGACAGGGTATCACTGAAGCTTTCTTT	CASSQFRQGITEAFF
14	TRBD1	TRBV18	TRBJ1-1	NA	TGTGCCAGCTCTCGACAGGGTGGGAACACTGAAGCTTTCTTT	CASSRQGGNTEAFF
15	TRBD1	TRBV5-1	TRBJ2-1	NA	TGCGCCAGCAGTCCAGACGGGACAGGGTTGCTTGAGCAGTTCTTC	CASSPDGTGLLEQFF
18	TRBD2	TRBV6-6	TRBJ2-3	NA	TGTGCCAGCAGTCGCGCCCCAGATAGCGGGGGGGCAGCAGATACGCAGTATTTT	CASSRAPDSGGAADTQYF
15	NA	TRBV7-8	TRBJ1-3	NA	TGTGCCAGCAGCCCGTCTAGTTACTCTGGAAACACCATATATTTT	CASSPSSYSGNTIYF
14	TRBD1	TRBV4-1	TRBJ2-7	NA	TGCGCCAGCAGCCAAGCACAGGGGACCCACGAGCAGTACTTC	CASSQAQGTHEQYF
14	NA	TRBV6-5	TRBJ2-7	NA	TGTGCCAGCAGTTACGCAGGGGTCGGGCTCGAGCAGTACTTC	CASSYAGVGLEQYF
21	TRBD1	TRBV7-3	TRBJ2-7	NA	TGTGCCAGCAGCTCAATTCGGAGACGTGGGTTCCCTACAGGGGGCCCCTACGAGCAGTACTTC	CASSSIRRRGFPTGGPYEQYF
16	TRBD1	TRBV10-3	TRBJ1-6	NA	TGTGCCATCAGTAACCGGGACAGCCTTCATAATTCACCCCTCCACTTT	CAISNRDSLHNSPLHF
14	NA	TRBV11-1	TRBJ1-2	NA	TGTGCCAGCAGCTTAAGTGGGGGCAACTATGGCTACACCTTC	CASSLSGGNYGYTF
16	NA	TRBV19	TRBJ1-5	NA	TGTGCCAGTAGTACCGGACCGGGGATAGGCAATCAGCCCCAGCATTTT	CASSTGPGIGNQPQHF
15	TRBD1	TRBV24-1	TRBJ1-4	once	TGTGCCACCAGTTCAGGACAGGGATGGAATGAAAAACTGTTTTTT	CATSSGQGWNEKLFF
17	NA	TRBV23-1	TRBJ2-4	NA	TGCGCCAGCAGTCGGGGCACAGGGTTCGCGGCCAAAAACATTCAGTACTTC	CASSRGTGFAAKNIQYF
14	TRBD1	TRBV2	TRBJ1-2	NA	TGTGCCAGCAGCGAACGGACAGGGGTCTATGGCTACACCTTC	CASSERTGVYGYTF
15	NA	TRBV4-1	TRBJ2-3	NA	TGCGCCAGCAGCCATCGAGCAGGGGAGCGAGATACGCAGTATTTT	CASSHRAGERDTQYF
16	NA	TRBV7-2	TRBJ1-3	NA	TGTGCCAGCAGCTTACCGCCGGGGGGCTTTGGAAACACCATATATTTT	CASSLPPGGFGNTIYF
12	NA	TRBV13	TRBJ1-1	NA	TGTGCCAGCAGGAAGGGGGACACTGAAGCTTTCTTT	CASRKGDTEAFF
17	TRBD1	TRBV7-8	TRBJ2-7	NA	TGTGCCAGCAGCAAGATCCGACAGGGGGCCTTTAGCTACGAGCAGTACTTC	CASSKIRQGAFSYEQYF
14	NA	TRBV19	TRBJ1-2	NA	TGTGCCAGTATGCGCGGGGGGCGCGACTATGGCTACACCTTC	CASMRGGRDYGYTF
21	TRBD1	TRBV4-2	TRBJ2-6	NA	TGTGCCAGCAGCCAAGACCAGCCAGGGGGCCTCAAGAGCTCTGGGGCCAACGTCCTGACTTTC	CASSQDQPGGLKSSGANVLTF
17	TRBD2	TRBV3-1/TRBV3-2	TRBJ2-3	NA	TGTGCCAGCAGCCACGGGACGGGGGGGCTGATCACAGATACGCAGTATTTT	CASSHGTGGLITDTQYF
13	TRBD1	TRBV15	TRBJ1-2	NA	TGTGCCACCGGGGGCGACAGGGGACTTGGCTACACCTTC	CATGGDRGLGYTF
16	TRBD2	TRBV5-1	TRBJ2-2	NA	TGCGCCAGCAGCTTGGATGGCGGGGGGTACACCGGGGAGCTGTTTTTT	CASSLDGGGYTGELFF
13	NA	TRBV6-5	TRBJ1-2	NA	TGTGCCAGCAGTCCTAGACGGCTGGAGGGCTACACCTTC	CASSPRRLEGYTF
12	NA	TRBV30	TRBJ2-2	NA	TGTGCCTGGAGTTTTTTGCGGGGGGAGCTGTTTTTT	CAWSFLRGELFF
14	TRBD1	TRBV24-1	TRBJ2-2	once	TGTGCCACCAGAGGACAGGGGGCGGGCGGGGAGCTGTTTTTT	CATRGQGAGGELFF
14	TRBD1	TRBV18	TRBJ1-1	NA	TGTGCCAGCTCACCGGGACAGGGATCCACTGAAGCTTTCTTT	CASSPGQGSTEAFF
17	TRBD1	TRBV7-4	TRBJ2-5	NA	TGTGCCAGCAGCCCGGGACAGGGGGCGCGGAGTAAGAAGACCCAGTACTTC	CASSPGQGARSKKTQYF
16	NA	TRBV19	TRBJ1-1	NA	TGTGCCAGTAGTATGGCCAGGGGCTGGATGAACACTGAAGCTTTCTTT	CASSMARGWMNTEAFF